This TCR beta chain was identified during a study of blood T cell repertoires in COVID-19. Study information: Donors in the United States, Italy and Spain gave samples during acute or convalescent COVID-19.

The germline V and J ends were trimmed by 5 bases and 5 bases, with 12 bases remaining between them. From germline, CDR1 is SEHNR and CDR2 FQNEAQ (reference sequence). The CDR3 is 13 residues long. Original methodology: Nucleated cell counts were estimated from reference gene primer amplification. TCRdb's table, derived via immunoSEQ multiplex PCR, lists solely in-frame clones and lacks some. The V and J calls and the clone size are those of that table, but D and trimming were determined from the DNA. The data contain some 350,000 clones, roughly 90% of them seen just once; the ten biggest clones take up approximately 3%.

The specimen sequenced was peripheral blood. This TCR was recovered from a woman aged 25 to 39 with COVID-19, enrolled during active disease. This chain links TRBV7-9 with TRBJ1-2, with D possibly TRBD1 on 6 matching bases. CDR3: CASSLTGGYGYTF. The CDR3, as DNA: TGTGCCAGCAGCCTGACAGGAGGATATGGCTACACCTTC.